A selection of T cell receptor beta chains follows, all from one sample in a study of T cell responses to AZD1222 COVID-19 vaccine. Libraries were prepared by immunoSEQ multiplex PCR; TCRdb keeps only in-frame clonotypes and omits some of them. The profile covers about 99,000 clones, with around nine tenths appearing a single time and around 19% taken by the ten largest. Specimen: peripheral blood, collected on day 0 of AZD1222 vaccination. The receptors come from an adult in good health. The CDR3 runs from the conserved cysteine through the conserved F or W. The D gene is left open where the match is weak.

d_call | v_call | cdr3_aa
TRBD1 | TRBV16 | CASSQDQDRGGDTQYF
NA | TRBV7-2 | CASSSQNRDWNSPLHF
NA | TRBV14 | CASSHEQGGGYTF
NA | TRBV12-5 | CASGLVGGRAEAFF
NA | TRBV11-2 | CASSLQANQETQYF
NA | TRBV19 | CASSIGGEGRETQYF
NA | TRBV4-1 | CASSQVGRRTYEQYF
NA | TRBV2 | CASIPVRQENYGYTF
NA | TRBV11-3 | CASSGGPGNTIYF
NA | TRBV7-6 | CASSLEVGRANTGELFF
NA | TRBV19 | CASSFRQNSPLHF
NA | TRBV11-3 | CASSIGAGGNSYNEQFF
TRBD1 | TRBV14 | CASSSRQGDYTDTQYF
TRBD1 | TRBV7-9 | CASSVGQGFGYTF
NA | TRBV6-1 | CASSGLVGAISSYEQYF
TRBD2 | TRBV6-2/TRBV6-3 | CASSYKVGGSKETQYF
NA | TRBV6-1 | CASSARTARASYEQYF
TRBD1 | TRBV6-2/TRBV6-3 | CASSYQRQGSGGELFF
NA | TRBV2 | CSEQRSGVNGYTF
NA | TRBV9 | CASSVDYYNEQFF
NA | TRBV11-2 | CASTLGRALLTDTQYF
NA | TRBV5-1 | CASSLSAGPETQYF
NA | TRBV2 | CASRPEPQSWETQYF
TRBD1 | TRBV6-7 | CASSSVEGANSGNTIYF